The entry below describes one T cell receptor (beta chain). What it binds is unknown. Random hexamers served to reverse transcribe roughly 0.45 to 1 ug RNA. Across 54 Vbeta and 13 Jbeta, immunoSEQ multiplex PCR amplified TCR beta CDR3. TCRdb reprocessed the immunoSEQ multiplex PCR reads via MiXCR and lists one record per CDR3 protein. The data contain roughly 140,000 distinct CDR3 sequences, roughly 94% of them singletons. This sample stems from a study of CD8 T cells in Susac syndrome. Study-wide results and caveats: As the study acknowledged, the number of individuals in its TCR sequencing and HLA analysis was relatively small.

Germline loops: CDR1 SQVTM, CDR2 ANQGSEA. The CDR3 extends over 11 amino acids. V was shortened by 6 bases and J by 0 bases, with 5 bases between the two germline ends. V and J are TRBV29-1 and TRBJ1-2; D uncertain. This sequence was found in a human donor with multiple sclerosis. What was sequenced was CD8+ T cells from PBMCs. The CDR3 loop is CSVRTNYGYTF. The DNA for the CDR3 is TGCAGCGTCCGAACTAACTATGGCTACACCTTC.